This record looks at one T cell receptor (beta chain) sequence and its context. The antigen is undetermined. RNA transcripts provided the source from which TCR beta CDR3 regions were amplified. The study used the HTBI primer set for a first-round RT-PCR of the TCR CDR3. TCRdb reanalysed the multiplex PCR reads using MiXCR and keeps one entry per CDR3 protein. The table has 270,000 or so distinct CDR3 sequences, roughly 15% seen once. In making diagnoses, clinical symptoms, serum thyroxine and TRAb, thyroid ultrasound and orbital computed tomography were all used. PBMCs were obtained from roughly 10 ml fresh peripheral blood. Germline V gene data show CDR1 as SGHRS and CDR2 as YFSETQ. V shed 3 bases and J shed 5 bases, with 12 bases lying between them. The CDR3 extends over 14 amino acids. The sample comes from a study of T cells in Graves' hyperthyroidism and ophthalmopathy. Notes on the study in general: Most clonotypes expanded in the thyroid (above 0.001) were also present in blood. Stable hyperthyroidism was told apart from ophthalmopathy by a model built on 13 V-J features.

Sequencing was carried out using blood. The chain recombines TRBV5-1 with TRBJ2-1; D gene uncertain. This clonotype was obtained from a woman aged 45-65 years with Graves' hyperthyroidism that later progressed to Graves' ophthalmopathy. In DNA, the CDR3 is TGCGCCAGCAGCTCGACGACTTGGCACAATGAGCAGTTCTTC. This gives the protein CASSSTTWHNEQFF.